What follows are 32 T cell receptor beta chains derived from one specimen sequenced in a study of blood T cell repertoires in COVID-19. The table came from immunoSEQ multiplex PCR; TCRdb's copy has only in-frame clones and leaves some out. The table lists 90,000 to 150,000 clones, about 85% of them singletons. Sample: peripheral blood. The receptors derive from an older man with acute or convalescent COVID-19.

The CDR3 sequence: CASSHYGQGHLGGYTF. CDR3 nucleotide sequence: TGCGCCAGCAGCCATTACGGACAGGGACACCTCGGGGGCTACACCTTC. This chain joins TRBV4-3 and TRBJ1-2; TRBD1 aligns across 8 bases. CDR3 size: 16 residues. Germline V gives CDR1 LGHNA, CDR2 YSLEER. Trimming cost V 3 bases and J 8 bases; bases outside gene matches: 14.

CDR3 in amino acids: CASSPRLAASYNEQFF. CDR3 DNA sequence: TGTGCCAGCAGCCCCCGGCTAGCGGCTTCCTACAATGAGCAGTTCTTC. This chain links TRBV9 with TRBJ2-1; 7 bases fit TRBD2. The CDR3 sequence is 16 residues long. The junction had 8 bases not matched to a gene; V was cut back by 4 bases and J by 1 base. Germline values: CDR1 SGDLS, CDR2 YYNGEE.

The table lists this clone with a count of one. V is TRBV6-2 or TRBV6-3 and J is TRBJ2-6; D gene ambiguous. This CDR3 region has 16 residues. Germline lookup yields CDR1 MNHEY and CDR2 SVGEGT. The V gene lost 5 bases and the J gene lost 2 bases, with 13 bases spanning the gap. In DNA form, the CDR3 reads TGTGCCAGCAGTAGAATATGGTACACTGGGGCCAACGTCCTGACTTTC. This encodes CASSRIWYTGANVLTF.

The chain is built from TRBV5-8 and TRBJ1-5; 9 bases align to TRBD1. CDR1 and CDR2 from the germline V gene are SGHTS and YDEGEE. V lost 2 bases, J lost 3 bases, and 9 bases stayed unmatched. This CDR3 is built from 17 residues. DNA of the CDR3: TGTGCCAGCAGCTTATTCCGGACAGGGGCTTCCAATCAGCCCCAGCATTTT. Protein sequence: CASSLFRTGASNQPQHF.

The rearrangement links TRBV13 to TRBJ2-7; possibly TRBD2 for D (6 bases). V was pared by 3 bases and J by 6 bases, with 18 bases between. Germline values: CDR1 PRHDT, CDR2 FYEKMQ (reference sequence). The CDR3 covers 15 residues. This CDR3 is CASSFRGTWESEQYF. The CDR3 bases are TGTGCCAGCAGCTTTCGAGGGACTTGGGAATCCGAGCAGTACTTC.

This chain joins TRBV6-5 and TRBJ1-1; TRBD1 matches at 7 bases. CDR3 length: 12 amino acids. Germline assignment: CDR1 MNHEY and CDR2 SVGAGI. With V trimmed by 6 bases and J by 11 bases, 9 bases remained unmatched. The CDR3 region has the DNA TGTGCCAGCAGCCCAGAGACAGGGAAGGCTTTCTTT. This translates into CASSPETGKAFF.

The chain couples TRBV28 to TRBJ2-2; TRBD1 matches 8 bases. The CDR3 totals 17 residues. Germline-derived CDR1 and CDR2 are MDHEN and SYDVKM. J was trimmed by 4 bases and V by 6 bases; bases with no gene match: 13. The CDR3 sequence: CASRLGGQGVPTGELFF. CDR3 sequence (DNA): TGTGCCAGCAGGTTAGGTGGACAGGGCGTTCCCACCGGGGAGCTGTTTTTT. The complete variable domain, with remaining parts taken from reference TRBV28 and TRBJ2-2, reads DVKVTQSSRYLVKRTGEKVFLECVQDMDHENMFWYRQDPGLGLRLIYFSYDVKMKEKGDIPEGYSVSREKKERFSLILESASTNQTSMYLCASRLGGQGVPTGELFFGEGSRLTVL.

This clone was picked up a small number of times. The genes are TRBV6-1 and TRBJ1-5, with D uncertain. Germline CDR1 MNHNS, CDR2 SASEGT. V lost 3 bases and J lost 7, with 10 bases in between. The CDR3 sequence is 13 residues long. The CDR3 nucleotides are TGTGCCAGCAGTGAGCAGGAAGGCCAGCCCCAGCATTTT. Protein sequence: CASSEQEGQPQHF.

V usage is TRBV4-1 and J usage is TRBJ2-5; 15 bases are shared with TRBD2. CDR1 is MGHRA and CDR2 is YSYEKL in the germline V gene. The V and J ends lost 3 bases and 5 bases, in that order; junction bases with no gene match: 7. The CDR3 covers 17 residues. Written as DNA, the CDR3 is TGCGCCAGCAGCCACGGACTAGCGGGGGGGCCGGGTGAGACCCAGTACTTC. The encoded protein is CASSHGLAGGPGETQYF.

This clone has only one observation. V and J are TRBV2 and TRBJ2-4; 7 bases are a match to TRBD1. Germline CDR1 reads SNHLY; CDR2 reads FYNNEI. V dropped 3 bases and J dropped 8; count of bases not matched to a gene: 7. This CDR3 comprises 14 residues. CDR3 in DNA: TGTGCCAGCAGTGAGGAGAGGGGGCTGGACATTCAGTACTTC. Translating it yields CASSEERGLDIQYF.

The V and J genes are TRBV4-1 and TRBJ1-2, with 10 bases identical to TRBD1. Germline lookup yields CDR1 MGHRA and CDR2 YSYEKL. The ends lost 2 bases at V and 6 bases at J; junction bases unmatched: 9. CDR3 size: 16 residues. The CDR3 loop reads CASSQPDRGLGNGYTF. The CDR3 DNA sequence: TGCGCCAGCAGCCAACCTGACAGGGGGCTTGGGAATGGCTACACCTTC.

J is TRBJ1-5 and V is TRBV19; 8 bases are a match to TRBD1. J was trimmed by 2 bases and V by 5 bases; bases with no gene match: 14. Germline V CDR1 and CDR2: LNHDA, SQIVND (reference sequence). The CDR3 has 18 amino acids. CDR3 DNA sequence: TGTGCCAGTAGTCTAGGACAGGGCACCTTTGTTGGCAATCAGCCCCAGCATTTT. Amino acids: CASSLGQGTFVGNQPQHF.

The chain recombines TRBV4-1 with TRBJ2-7; 8 bases line up with TRBD1. V dropped 4 bases and J dropped 0; count of bases not matched to a gene: 5. The CDR3 is made up of 15 amino acids. Germline CDR1 reads MGHRA; CDR2 reads YSYEKL. The CDR3 reads CASSPGQGASYEQYF. The CDR3 DNA follows: TGCGCCAGCAGCCCTGGACAGGGAGCCTCCTACGAGCAGTACTTC.

The chain links TRBV9 to TRBJ1-5; 9 bases align to TRBD1. Trimming took 3 bases from V and 7 from J; bases not matched to a gene: 5. This CDR3 contains 14 residues. Germline V gives CDR1 SGDLS, CDR2 YYNGEE. CDR3 protein: CASSGGTGPQPQHF. The CDR3 bases are TGTGCCAGCAGCGGGGGGACAGGGCCCCAGCCCCAGCATTTT.

This chain uses TRBV3-1 (or the pseudogene TRBV3-2) with TRBJ2-1, with 7 bases lining up with TRBD2. This CDR3 has 14 residues. Losses at the gene ends were 6 bases for V and 2 bases for J; bases not matched to a gene: 4. Germline CDR1 LGHDT, CDR2 YNNKEL (reference sequence). The CDR3 sequence is CASSGGGAYNEQFF. Here the CDR3 DNA reads TGTGCCAGCAGTGGCGGGGGAGCCTACAATGAGCAGTTCTTC.

The rearrangement links TRBV6-6 to TRBJ2-2; maybe TRBD1 (5 bases). The CDR3 length is 16 residues. V lost 6 bases and J 0 bases, leaving 14 bases between the germline ends. Per germline, CDR1 MNHNY and CDR2 SVGAGI (reference sequence). Here the CDR3 DNA reads TGTGCCAGCAGCCCAGAAGGGGCCGCGAACACCGGGGAGCTGTTTTTT. This codes for CASSPEGAANTGELFF.

The chain links TRBV5-1 to TRBJ1-1; D is unclear. The V gene lost 3 bases and the J gene lost 3 bases, with 15 bases spanning the gap. Germline lookup yields CDR1 SGHRS and CDR2 YFSETQ. The CDR3 loop spans 15 amino acids. The CDR3 protein is CASSYFPDSDTEAFF. CDR3 nucleotides: TGCGCCAGCAGCTACTTCCCTGACTCGGACACTGAAGCTTTCTTT.

The chain employs TRBV7-3 and TRBJ2-1; D gene uncertain. From germline, CDR1 is SGHTA and CDR2 FQGTGA. V was cut by 5 bases and J by 7 bases, with 12 bases left in between. The CDR3 has 13 residues. The CDR3 nucleotides are TGTGCCAGCAGCCCAGTAAACGGGAATGAGCAGTTCTTC. This encodes CASSPVNGNEQFF.

This rearrangement joins TRBV9 to TRBJ2-1; the match to TRBD1 covers 9 bases. Looked up from germline, CDR1 is SGDLS and CDR2 is YYNGEE. The CDR3 covers 15 residues. After removal of 3 bases from V and 1 base from J, the junction contained 2 bases not matched to a gene. The CDR3 loop is CASSAGQGSYNEQFF. The CDR3 DNA reads TGTGCCAGCAGCGCCGGACAGGGGTCCTACAATGAGCAGTTCTTC. The full variable domain, with the rest looked up from reference TRBV9 and TRBJ2-1, is DSGVTQTPKHLITATGQRVTLRCSPRSGDLSVYWYQQSLDQGLQFLIQYYNGEERAKGNILERFSAQQFPDLHSELNLSSLELGDSALYFCASSAGQGSYNEQFFGPGTRLTVL.

The chain uses TRBV6-2 or TRBV6-3 and TRBJ2-3; D is unclear. The V gene's germline CDR1 is MNHEY and CDR2 SVGEGT. The CDR3 runs to 14 residues. V lost 2 bases to trimming and J lost 5 bases, with 11 bases between them. The CDR3 DNA reads as TGTGCCAGCAGTTACCCCCAATCGGGAGATACGCAGTATTTT. This sequence encodes CASSYPQSGDTQYF.

This clone was seen only once. The gene calls are TRBV10-3 and TRBJ1-1, with 10 nucleotides matching TRBD1. CDR3 length: 17 residues. CDR1 ENHRY and CDR2 SYGVKD come from the germline V gene. V dropped 0 bases and J dropped 4; count of bases not matched to a gene: 8. The CDR3 coding sequence is TGTGCCATCAGTGAGTCTTGGACAGGGGGTGCGGGCACTGAAGCTTTCTTT. Translation gives CAISESWTGGAGTEAFF.

The chain is built from TRBV4-2 and TRBJ2-1, with a weak D call TRBD2 (6 bases). V lost 4 bases and J lost 9, with 19 bases in between. Germline lookup yields CDR1 LGHNA and CDR2 YNFKEQ. CDR3 length: 15 residues. The CDR3 nucleotides are TGTGCCAGCAGCCCGACGAGTGGCGGGGATACTGAGCAGTTCTTC. It yields the protein CASSPTSGGDTEQFF.

The chain uses TRBV7-2 and TRBJ2-1; 8 bases map to TRBD2. J gave up 4 bases and V 3 bases, and 5 bases lay outside the gene matches. Germline CDR1 and CDR2: SGHTA and FQGNSA. CDR3 length: 15 residues. The CDR3 is CASSFGRGPYNEQFF. The CDR3 coding sequence is TGTGCCAGCAGCTTCGGGAGGGGACCATACAATGAGCAGTTCTTC.

The rearrangement links TRBV7-8 to TRBJ1-5, with TRBD1 as a possible D gene (6 bases). Per the germline V gene, CDR1 is SGHVS and CDR2 is FQNEAQ. V shed 5 bases and J shed 7 bases, with 15 bases lying between them. This CDR3 region has 14 residues. CDR3 amino acids: CASSPQGSGQPQHF. CDR3 coding DNA: TGTGCCAGCAGCCCTCAGGGGTCTGGGCAGCCCCAGCATTTT. Variable domain in full (rest from reference TRBV7-8 and TRBJ1-5): GAGVSQSPRYKVAKRGQDVALRCDPISGHVSLFWYQQALGQGPEFLTYFQNEAQLDKSGLPSDRFFAERPEGSVSTLKIQRTQQEDSAVYLCASSPQGSGQPQHFGDGTRLSIL.

The DNA of the CDR3 is TGTGCCAGCAGCTTGGGTGGAGGTTACAATGAGCAGTTCTTC. It translates to CASSLGGGYNEQFF. V is TRBV5-6 and J is TRBJ2-1, with D possibly matching TRBD2 (5 bases). Trimming removed 0 bases from V and 4 bases from J, with 8 bases in between. Germline loops: CDR1 SGHDT, CDR2 YYEEEE. This CDR3 is built from 14 residues.

The rearrangement links TRBV5-1 to TRBJ2-3; TRBD2 aligns across 8 bases. The CDR3 is 16 residues long. V lost 0 bases, J lost 5 bases, and 8 bases stayed unmatched. Per germline, CDR1 SGHRS and CDR2 YFSETQ. The CDR3 reads CASSLDSGSRGDTQYF. The CDR3 nucleotides read TGCGCCAGCAGCTTGGACAGCGGGAGTCGGGGAGATACGCAGTATTTT.

The rearrangement uses TRBV6-9 and TRBJ1-2; 8 nucleotides agree with TRBD1. The CDR3 is 14 amino acids. Germline-derived CDR1 and CDR2 are MNHGY and SVAAGI. V was pared by 7 bases and J by 3 bases, with 7 bases of the junction left unmatched. The CDR3 DNA follows: TGTGCCAGCAACCGGGGACAGGTCCACTATGGCTACACCTTC. Translated: CASNRGQVHYGYTF.

The chain has TRBV18 and TRBJ2-7; 9 positions match TRBD1. The CDR3 totals 14 residues. CDR1 and CDR2 from the germline V gene are KGHSH and LQKENI. V lost 5 bases and J lost 6; bases outside the gene matches: 8. The CDR3 here is CASSAGTGSTEQYF. The CDR3 coding sequence is TGTGCCAGCTCAGCCGGGACAGGGAGTACCGAGCAGTACTTC.

This clone was seen a few times. The V call is TRBV3-1 (or the pseudogene TRBV3-2), the J call TRBJ2-5; D possibly corresponds to TRBD2 (6 bases). The V end was cut by 4 bases, the J end by 6 bases, with 18 bases between. Germline assignment: CDR1 LGHDT and CDR2 YNNKEL (reference sequence). This CDR3 contains 15 residues. The CDR3 protein is CASSPSGPGGKTQYF. The CDR3 DNA is TGTGCCAGCAGCCCGAGCGGGCCCGGGGGAAAGACCCAGTACTTC.

The CDR3: CASSLEREWNSPLHF. The CDR3 DNA follows: TGCGCCAGCAGCTTGGAAAGGGAGTGGAATTCACCCCTCCACTTT. The chain joins TRBV5-1 to TRBJ1-6, with D hard to call. V lost 0 bases and J lost 7, with 11 bases in between. From germline, CDR1 is SGHRS and CDR2 YFSETQ. The CDR3 totals 15 residues. Filled out from reference TRBV5-1 and TRBJ1-6, the complete variable domain reads KAGVTQTPRYLIKTRGQQVTLSCSPISGHRSVSWYQQTPGQGLQFLFEYFSETQRNKGNFPGRFSGRQFSNSRSEMNVSTLELGDSALYLCASSLEREWNSPLHFGNGTRLTVT.

V is TRBV5-1 and J is TRBJ2-2; 9 bases align to TRBD1. Germline loops: CDR1 SGHRS, CDR2 YFSETQ. The J segment lost 6 bases and the V segment lost 0 bases, leaving 6 bases of the junction unmatched. The CDR3 is 16 residues long. CDR3 bases: TGCGCCAGCAGCTTGGAGGGGGACAGGGCGGCCGGGGAGCTGTTTTTT. It encodes CASSLEGDRAAGELFF.

The J gene is TRBJ2-1, the V gene TRBV21-1; the table's D gene call, TRBD1, was not cross checked with the DNA. TRBV21-1 is annotated as a pseudogene. CDR3 length: 13 amino acids. CDR3: CASRGQGDNEQFF. The CDR3, as DNA: TGTGCCAGCAGGGGACAGGGGGACAATGAGCAGTTCTTC.